The 32 T cell receptor beta chains below were found in one sample sequenced in a study of cytomegalovirus exposure and HLA in healthy donors. PCR primers comprised 60 Vbeta and 13 Jbeta primers. Sequencing used immunoSEQ multiplex PCR; TCRdb keeps in-frame clones, though not all of them. The sample lists some 78,000 clones, roughly 72% occurring once. The sequenced sample consisted of PBMCs. The source of these receptors is a woman aged 40-49 years in good health and CMV-seropositive.

The table lists this clone with a few counts. This chain joins TRBV27 and TRBJ2-7; D might be TRBD2 (7 bases). V lost 6 bases to trimming and J lost 1 base, with 16 bases between them. The CDR3 length is 15 residues. The germline V gene encodes CDR1 MNHEY and CDR2 SMNVEV (reference sequence). The CDR3 nucleotides read TGTGCCAGCAGCCTACGCGGGGGCTATTCCTACGAGCAGTACTTC. It translates to CASSLRGGYSYEQYF.

The chain recombines TRBV6-1 with TRBJ1-5, with D tentatively TRBD1 (5 bases). This CDR3 region has 13 residues. V shed 6 bases and J shed 3 bases, with 9 bases lying between them. Germline V gene data show CDR1 as MNHNS and CDR2 as SASEGT. The CDR3 DNA sequence: TGTGCCAGCAGGGGGCCGATCAATCAGCCCCAGCATTTT. Translated, it gives CASRGPINQPQHF.

This clone has more than one count but fewer than ten. This chain uses TRBV6-5 with TRBJ2-7; no firm D call. Germline CDR1 reads MNHEY; CDR2 reads SVGAGI. CDR3 size: 15 residues. The V gene lost 4 bases and the J gene lost 0 bases, with 13 bases spanning the gap. The CDR3 region is CASSSQIAGSYEQYF. The CDR3 DNA reads TGTGCCAGCAGTTCACAGATCGCAGGCTCCTACGAGCAGTACTTC.

The rearrangement joins TRBV28 to TRBJ1-5, with D maybe TRBD1 (6 bases). Germline loops: CDR1 MDHEN, CDR2 SYDVKM. The ends were cut back, 2 bases at V and 0 bases at J, with 8 bases in the middle. The CDR3 extends over 15 amino acids. This CDR3 reads CASSLTGISNQPQHF. CDR3 coding DNA: TGTGCCAGCAGTTTAACAGGGATTAGCAATCAGCCCCAGCATTTT. The full variable domain, rest sourced from reference TRBV28 and TRBJ1-5, is DVKVTQSSRYLVKRTGEKVFLECVQDMDHENMFWYRQDPGLGLRLIYFSYDVKMKEKGDIPEGYSVSREKKERFSLILESASTNQTSMYLCASSLTGISNQPQHFGDGTRLSIL.

V is TRBV6-5 and J is TRBJ1-2, with 7 positions matching TRBD1. V was pared by 2 bases and J by 5 bases, with 5 bases of the junction left unmatched. There are 14 residues in the CDR3. Germline V CDR1 and CDR2: MNHEY, SVGAGI. In nucleotides, the CDR3 is TGTGCCAGCAGTTACAAGGACAGGTTTTATGGCTACACCTTC. Translated, it gives CASSYKDRFYGYTF.

Written as DNA, the CDR3 is TGTGCCAGCAGCTTGGGGGAGCGGGAGATGTTCTTC. Its translation: CASSLGEREMFF. This chain links TRBV5-8 with TRBJ2-1; 8 positions agree with TRBD2. The CDR3 is made up of 12 amino acids. Trimming at V came to 0 bases and at J to 15 bases, leaving 5 bases not matched to a gene. CDR1 is SGHTS, CDR2 YDEGEE, per germline. Complete variable domain (other parts from reference TRBV5-8 and TRBJ2-1): EAGVTQSPTHLIKTRGQQATLRCSPISGHTSVYWYQQALGLGLQFLLWYDEGEERNRGNFPPRFSGRQFPNYSSELNVNALELEDSALYLCASSLGEREMFFGPGTRLTVL.

The rearrangement links TRBV30 to TRBJ2-3, with a weak D call TRBD2 (6 bases). CDR1 and CDR2 (germline): GTSNPN, SVGIG (reference sequence). The germline V and J ends were trimmed by 0 bases and 8 bases, with 15 bases remaining between them. CDR3 length: 14 residues. The CDR3 DNA reads TGTGCCTGGAGTGTCGGTTTCGCCGGGGGTACGCAGTATTTT. This translates into CAWSVGFAGGTQYF.

The chain links TRBV7-2 to TRBJ2-5; D is perhaps TRBD2 (6 bases). The CDR3 spans 13 residues. CDR1 is SGHTA, CDR2 FQGNSA, per germline. Trimming pared 4 bases from V and 2 bases from J, leaving 8 bases between. The CDR3, as DNA: TGTGCCAGCAGCTGGGGACTTCAAGAGACCCAGTACTTC. The encoded protein is CASSWGLQETQYF.

The genes are TRBV7-8 and TRBJ2-7; TRBD2 aligns across 7 bases. In germline, CDR1 is SGHVS, CDR2 FQNEAQ. The CDR3 has 16 amino acids. V was clipped by 0 bases and J by 0 bases; unmatched bases: 5. CDR3 sequence reads: CASSLAGGGYSYEQYF. CDR3 nucleotide sequence: TGTGCCAGCAGCTTAGCTGGGGGAGGGTACTCCTACGAGCAGTACTTC.

CDR3 in DNA: TGTGCCAGCAGTTACCAGGGAGGGGATGAAAAACTGTTTTTT. The encoded protein is CASSYQGGDEKLFF. The chain employs TRBV6-5 and TRBJ1-4; a weak D match, TRBD1 (5 bases). The CDR3 has 14 residues. Germline CDR1 MNHEY, CDR2 SVGAGI. V shed 2 bases and J shed 6 bases, with 10 bases lying between them.

V usage is TRBV9 and J usage is TRBJ2-1; no definite D call. This CDR3 has 13 amino acids. Deletions cut 0 bases from V and 5 bases from J, with 6 bases between. CDR1 SGDLS and CDR2 YYNGEE come from the germline V gene. As DNA, the CDR3 is TGTGCCAGCAGCGTAGGCCCGGACAATGAGCAGTTCTTC. Translated: CASSVGPDNEQFF.

There are a few counts of this clone. The chain employs TRBV5-1 and TRBJ1-4; D may be TRBD1 (5 bases). V dropped 3 bases and J dropped 0 bases, with 9 bases sitting between them. The CDR3 is 15 residues long. Germline V CDR1 and CDR2: SGHRS, YFSETQ. The CDR3 sequence is CASSSQGATNEKLFF. The CDR3 DNA reads TGCGCCAGCAGCTCGCAGGGTGCAACTAATGAAAAACTGTTTTTT.

This clone was recorded a few times. The J gene is TRBJ2-3, the V gene TRBV13, with 8 bases lining up with TRBD2. Germline V gene data show CDR1 as PRHDT and CDR2 as FYEKMQ (reference sequence). V lost 5 bases and J lost 4; bases outside the gene matches: 8. This CDR3 contains 15 residues. The CDR3 coding sequence is TGTGCCAGCAGCCCCCCGGGAGGGGGGGCAGATACGCAGTATTTT. Translating it yields CASSPPGGGADTQYF. Full variable domain (outside the CDR3, taken from reference TRBV13 and TRBJ2-3): AAGVIQSPRHLIKEKRETATLKCYPIPRHDTVYWYQQGPGQDPQFLISFYEKMQSDKGSIPDRFSAQQFSDYHSELNMSSLELGDSALYFCASSPPGGGADTQYFGPGTRLTVL.

V usage is TRBV19 and J usage is TRBJ2-2, with TRBD1 identical over 7 bases. There are 16 residues in the CDR3. The trim removed 4 bases at V and 8 bases at J, leaving 13 bases unmatched. Germline V lookup: CDR1 LNHDA, CDR2 SQIVND (reference sequence). The CDR3 bases are TGTGCCAGTAGTACTGGGACAGTCGCCCTTGGGGGGGAGCTGTTTTTT. Its translation is CASSTGTVALGGELFF.

The J gene is TRBJ1-2, the V gene TRBV5-6; 8 bases fit TRBD1. Per the germline V gene, CDR1 is SGHDT and CDR2 is YYEEEE. The CDR3 has 13 amino acids. The V and J ends lost 4 bases and 5 bases, in that order; junction bases with no gene match: 4. The CDR3 DNA reads TGTGCCAGCAGCGGAACAGGGGGGTATGGCTACACCTTC. This gives the protein CASSGTGGYGYTF.

This rearrangement joins TRBV6-5 to TRBJ2-7, with 11 bases that match TRBD2. In germline, CDR1 is MNHEY, CDR2 SVGAGI. V lost 6 bases, J lost 0 bases, and 4 bases stayed unmatched. The CDR3 has 15 amino acids. This chain's CDR3 is CASSSGLAASYEQYF. CDR3 in DNA: TGTGCCAGCAGCTCGGGACTAGCGGCCTCCTACGAGCAGTACTTC.

V gene TRBV14 combines with J gene TRBJ2-1, with D possibly TRBD2 on 5 matching bases. The CDR3 spans 18 residues. V lost 0 bases, J lost 0 bases, and 15 bases lay in between. Germline CDR1 and CDR2: SGHDN and FVKESK. CDR3 nucleotide sequence: TGTGCCAGCAGCCAAGATCGGAGCGGAGCCCCCTCCTACAATGAGCAGTTCTTC. Translated: CASSQDRSGAPSYNEQFF.

The genes are TRBV6-5 and TRBJ1-2, with TRBD1 as a possible D gene (5 bases). V lost 5 bases and J lost 6, with 13 bases in between. The CDR3 is 13 amino acids. Looked up from germline, CDR1 is MNHEY and CDR2 is SVGAGI. The CDR3 DNA reads TGTGCCAGCAGTGTATTTGTCAGGGATGGCTACACCTTC. Translated, it gives CASSVFVRDGYTF.

The V gene is TRBV19, the J gene TRBJ2-2; 10 bases are shared with TRBD1. Germline CDR1 reads LNHDA; CDR2 reads SQIVND (reference sequence). CDR3 length: 16 residues. V dropped 9 bases and J dropped 5; count of bases not matched to a gene: 12. The CDR3 bases are TGTGCCAGCAATTTACCCCGGACAGGGGGTACCGGGGAGCTGTTTTTT. The encoded protein is CASNLPRTGGTGELFF.

V is TRBV7-9 and J is TRBJ1-2; TRBD1 matches 7 bases. The CDR3 spans 14 residues. Germline V gene sequence: CDR1 SEHNR, CDR2 FQNEAQ (reference sequence). Trimming at V came to 5 bases and at J to 8 bases, leaving 11 bases not matched to a gene. Here the CDR3 DNA reads TGTGCCAGCAGCGGAGGGGGCGGCGGATACGGCTACACCTTC. Protein sequence: CASSGGGGGYGYTF.

This clone was observed once. The chain is built from TRBV5-1 and TRBJ1-5; TRBD1 aligns across 9 bases. The CDR3 spans 15 residues. The germline CDR1 and CDR2 sequences are SGHRS and YFSETQ. With 5 bases clipped from V and 1 base from J, the junction kept 4 bases outside the gene matches. The CDR3 sequence is CASRETGGSNQPQHF. In DNA, the CDR3 is TGCGCCAGCAGAGAGACAGGGGGAAGCAATCAGCCCCAGCATTTT.

The chain links TRBV2 to TRBJ1-2; the match to TRBD1 covers 8 bases. Losses at the gene ends were 6 bases for V and 2 bases for J; bases not matched to a gene: 2. The CDR3 totals 13 residues. The germline gives CDR1 SNHLY, CDR2 FYNNEI. The CDR3 region has the DNA TGTGCCAGCAGGGACAGGGCGAACTATGGCTACACCTTC. This sequence encodes CASRDRANYGYTF.

J is TRBJ1-1 and V is TRBV7-8, with 8 bases identical to TRBD1. The V gene's germline CDR1 is SGHVS and CDR2 FQNEAQ. J gave up 8 bases and V 0 bases, and 5 bases lay outside the gene matches. The CDR3 runs 14 residues. In DNA form, the CDR3 reads TGTGCCAGCAGCTTAGCGCAGGGGGCCTGGGAAGCTTTCTTT. It yields the protein CASSLAQGAWEAFF.

This chain uses TRBV5-1 with TRBJ1-1; 10 nucleotides match TRBD1. This CDR3 comprises 16 residues. Losses at the gene ends were 5 bases for V and 0 bases for J; bases not matched to a gene: 7. Germline V gene sequence: CDR1 SGHRS, CDR2 YFSETQ. CDR3 in DNA: TGCGCCAGCAGTTTGACAGGGGGCGGTCTGAACACTGAAGCTTTCTTT. This sequence encodes CASSLTGGGLNTEAFF. The whole variable domain, filled in from reference TRBV5-1 and TRBJ1-1, reads KAGVTQTPRYLIKTRGQQVTLSCSPISGHRSVSWYQQTPGQGLQFLFEYFSETQRNKGNFPGRFSGRQFSNSRSEMNVSTLELGDSALYLCASSLTGGGLNTEAFFGQGTRLTVV.

This chain uses TRBV18 with TRBJ2-7, with 9 positions matching TRBD1. This CDR3 spans 15 amino acids. Germline-derived CDR1 and CDR2 are KGHSH and LQKENI. V was clipped by 4 bases and J by 1 base; unmatched bases: 5. CDR3 sequence (DNA): TGTGCCAGCTCACGGGGACAGGGCGATTCCTACGAGCAGTACTTC. This codes for CASSRGQGDSYEQYF.

Notes on this clone: At one end, the junction sequence differs from germline, possibly due to a read error. J is TRBJ1-6 and V is TRBV7-9; D remains ambiguous. The CDR3 is 12 residues long. In germline, CDR1 is SEHNR, CDR2 FQNEAQ (reference sequence). This chain's CDR3 is CSSSLNNSPLHF. In nucleotides, the CDR3 is TGTTCCAGCAGTCTTAATAATTCACCCCTCCACTTT.

The chain carries TRBV28 and TRBJ1-3, with a possible D match to TRBD1 (5 bases). Germline values: CDR1 MDHEN, CDR2 SYDVKM. There are 15 residues in the CDR3. V lost 7 bases to trimming and J lost 2 bases, with 15 bases between them. CDR3 sequence reads: CASIATEPAGNTIYF. In DNA, the CDR3 is TGTGCCAGCATCGCGACAGAGCCGGCTGGAAACACCATATATTTT.

The V call is TRBV10-3, the J call TRBJ2-7, with TRBD1 as a possible D gene (5 bases). The length of the CDR3 is 15 residues. Germline V lookup: CDR1 ENHRY, CDR2 SYGVKD. Deletions cut 11 bases from V and 3 bases from J, with 23 bases between. The CDR3: CAPRAQRYPFYEQYF. The CDR3 nucleotides are TGTGCCCCCAGGGCCCAGCGATACCCTTTCTACGAGCAGTACTTC.

As regards this clone: One junction end disagrees with the germline gene, perhaps due to a read error. This chain links TRBV27 with TRBJ2-4, with a weak D call TRBD1 (6 bases). The CDR3 spans 12 residues. Per the germline V gene, CDR1 is MNHEY and CDR2 is SMNVEV (reference sequence). Here the CDR3 reads CASSPLTGTPFF. As DNA, the CDR3 is TGTGCCAGCAGTCCCCTTACCGGGACACCATTTTTC.

The rearrangement uses TRBV7-6 and TRBJ2-3, with D unresolved. The CDR3 extends over 16 amino acids. V was pared by 4 bases and J by 0 bases, with 14 bases between. Germline V gene lookup returns CDR1 SGHVS and CDR2 FNYEAQ. The CDR3 DNA reads TGTGCCAGCAGCTATGGTTTTGCGGCTAGCACAGATACGCAGTATTTT. This sequence encodes CASSYGFAASTDTQYF.

In its sample, this clone was seen a few times. The chain joins TRBV30 to TRBJ1-1, with D possibly being TRBD1 (5 bases). The CDR3 extends over 13 amino acids. Trimming cost V 0 bases and J 5 bases, with 10 bases left between them. The germline V gene encodes CDR1 GTSNPN and CDR2 SVGIG (reference sequence). In DNA form, the CDR3 reads TGTGCCTGGAGTGTAGCCGGGGGGACTGAAGCTTTCTTT. Amino acids: CAWSVAGGTEAFF.

The chain is built from TRBV12-2 and TRBJ1-4; TRBD1, as called in the table, went unchecked against the DNA. TRBV12-2 is a documented pseudogene. The CDR3 consists of 14 residues. CDR3 in DNA: TGTGCAAGTCGCTTACTTCGGACAGGGGAAAAACTGTTTTTT. Its translation is CASRLLRTGEKLFF.